This T cell receptor beta chain came from a study of control samples from healthy donors and cancer patients (dated by TCRdb to 2020 to 2022). In its sample, this clone was seen a few times. Its antigen is unknown. No base qualities exist here, and no much larger clone lies one base off it. The library relied on the immunoSEQ multiplex PCR assay. Drawn from immuneACCESS, this table holds only the in-frame rearrangements with V and J called that TCRdb kept. Clones are partly lost; checked studies trace under half to an unresolved V gene and leave the rest unexplained. The sample table holds 90,000 to 100,000 clones, of which roughly 83% were seen once. The ten biggest clones cover roughly a tenth of the sample. CDR3 length: 16 amino acids, cysteine to phenylalanine. Of all the DNA, just the CDR3 is kept, 48 bases in frame from base 1. CDR1 and CDR2 were assigned from the germline V gene (reference sequence) as SEHNR and FQNEAQ. V is trimmed back by 3 bases and J by 2 bases, and the junction contains 0 bases that no gene match accounts for.

Source material: blood. The origin of this receptor is a woman in her twenties or thirties in good health. Rearrangement joined TRBV7-9 to TRBJ2-6; TRBD1 fits 11 bases in the junction. The DNA is TGTGCCAGCAGCTTGGGACAGGGGGCTGGGGCCAACGTCCTGACTTTC. Its amino acids are CASSLGQGAGANVLTF.